Shown below are 16 T cell receptor beta chains from a single sample sequenced in a study of shared clonotypes between healthy human individuals (dated by TCRdb to between 2020 and 2021). The library was obtained by the immunoSEQ multiplex PCR assay. TCRdb obtained this table from immuneACCESS and retained in-frame rearrangements with V and J assigned. These tables miss some clones; where compared with another copy, unresolved V genes account for less than half of the shortfall, and the remainder is unexplained. The sample has around 1.9 million clones on record, about 92% of them singletons. About 1.8% of the sample rests with the top ten. CD8 naive samples consisted of CD45RO-negative cells that were positively selected for CCR7, yielding a CD45RA+CCR7+ population without TemRA cells. Material: naive CD8+ T cells from PBMCs. Per the publication, the cell subset or site label means: CD45RA+CCR7+. Every receptor here comes from a man aged 18 to 29 in good health. Some clones in this sample may be carry-over from other donors' samples.

The chain carries TRBV6-1 and TRBJ1-2; no clear D gene. Trimming took 7 bases from V and 4 from J, leaving 7 bases between them. The CDR3 length is 11 residues. Germline CDR1 MNHNS, CDR2 SASEGT. Here the CDR3 reads CASKGGYGYTF. The CDR3 DNA is TGTGCCAGCAAAGGCGGCTATGGCTACACCTTC.

In regard to this clone: Other DNA sequences within the sample encode an identical CDR3. The V and J genes are TRBV19 and TRBJ2-7; tentative D call: TRBD1 (6 bases). The CDR3 spans 14 residues. Trimming shortened V by 3 bases and J by 0 bases, and 9 bases separated the two germline ends. In germline, CDR1 is LNHDA, CDR2 SQIVND (reference sequence). CDR3 nucleotides: TGTGCCAGTAGTATCGCGGACAGCTCCTACGAGCAGTACTTC. Its translation is CASSIADSSYEQYF.

This chain uses TRBV27 with TRBJ1-1; tentatively, D is TRBD1 (6 bases). The CDR3 length is 15 residues. V was clipped by 3 bases and J by 4 bases, with 15 bases between them. Germline loops: CDR1 MNHEY, CDR2 SMNVEV (reference sequence). The CDR3 bases are TGTGCCAGCAGTTTGGCCAGGGGAGCGGGCACTGAAGCTTTCTTT. Translated: CASSLARGAGTEAFF.

The CDR3 protein is CASSLTGTFSYEQYF. In DNA form, the CDR3 reads TGTGCCAGCAGCTTAACCGGGACATTCTCCTACGAGCAGTACTTC. This rearrangement joins TRBV7-8 to TRBJ2-7; TRBD1 might be the D (6 bases). Germline V gives CDR1 SGHVS, CDR2 FQNEAQ. This CDR3 region has 15 residues. Trimming left V 2 bases short and J 0 bases short, with 11 bases between.

The CDR3 bases are TGTGCCAGCAGCTTCGACCGTTCCTACAATGAGCAGTTCTTC. It specifies CASSFDRSYNEQFF. The rearrangement uses TRBV5-8 and TRBJ2-1; D uncertain. The CDR3 has 14 residues. V lost 2 bases and J 1 base, leaving 7 bases between the germline ends. The germline CDR1 and CDR2 sequences are SGHTS and YDEGEE.

The rearrangement joins TRBV2 to TRBJ2-1; 12 nucleotides match TRBD2. V was clipped by 6 bases and J by 1 base; unmatched bases: 7. This CDR3 has 17 amino acids. CDR1 and CDR2 from the germline V gene are SNHLY and FYNNEI. CDR3 in amino acids: CASSLFGLAGSYNEQFF. CDR3 coding DNA: TGTGCCAGCAGCTTATTCGGACTAGCGGGGTCCTACAATGAGCAGTTCTTC.

The genes are TRBV29-1 and TRBJ2-7; possible D gene TRBD1, 6 bases. The CDR3 extends over 16 amino acids. The germline V gene encodes CDR1 SQVTM and CDR2 ANQGSEA. V was shortened by 2 bases and J by 1 base, with 18 bases between the two germline ends. CDR3 nucleotide sequence: TGCAGCGTTGAAAAGGGACGACAGGCACCATCCTACGAGCAGTACTTC. Its protein product is CSVEKGRQAPSYEQYF.

A single count supports this clone. The chain is built from TRBV28 and TRBJ2-3; 10 bases match TRBD2. The CDR3 loop spans 18 amino acids. Germline V gene lookup returns CDR1 MDHEN and CDR2 SYDVKM. With 3 bases clipped from V and 5 bases from J, the junction kept 14 bases outside the gene matches. CDR3 amino acids: CASSFNPLAGGEEDTQYF. The CDR3, as DNA: TGTGCCAGCAGTTTTAACCCGTTAGCGGGAGGTGAGGAAGATACGCAGTATTTT.

The genes are TRBV27 and TRBJ2-1, with 7 bases matching TRBD2. CDR1 and CDR2 (germline): MNHEY, SMNVEV (reference sequence). The CDR3 spans 18 residues. The V gene end was trimmed by 5 bases and the J gene end by 5 bases; junction bases not matched to a gene: 18. The CDR3 DNA reads as TGTGCCAGCAGTCCGGCCCTCCCCCGGACTAGGGGCAACAATGAGCAGTTCTTC. The encoded protein is CASSPALPRTRGNNEQFF.

The gene calls are TRBV28 and TRBJ2-1; 7 positions match TRBD2. The ends lost 4 bases at V and 9 bases at J; junction bases unmatched: 15. This CDR3 region has 16 residues. Looked up from germline, CDR1 is MDHEN and CDR2 is SYDVKM. CDR3 loop: CASSSSKRLAVSEQFF. CDR3 nucleotide sequence: TGTGCCAGCAGTTCCTCTAAGAGGCTAGCGGTGAGTGAGCAGTTCTTC. The full variable domain, with the rest looked up from reference TRBV28 and TRBJ2-1, is DVKVTQSSRYLVKRTGEKVFLECVQDMDHENMFWYRQDPGLGLRLIYFSYDVKMKEKGDIPEGYSVSREKKERFSLILESASTNQTSMYLCASSSSKRLAVSEQFFGPGTRLTVL.

On this clone itself: Other nucleotide sequences in the sample specify the same CDR3. The chain carries TRBV6-5 and TRBJ2-7, with 7 bases identical to TRBD2. The CDR3 totals 12 residues. The ends lost 8 bases at V and 4 bases at J; junction bases unmatched: 5. CDR1 is MNHEY and CDR2 is SVGAGI in the germline V gene. The CDR3, as DNA: TGTGCCAGCTCAAGCGGGGATTACGAGCAGTACTTC. Its translation: CASSSGDYEQYF.

Remarks on this clone: The sample has other DNA sequences that encode this CDR3 too. The rearrangement links TRBV29-1 to TRBJ2-1; possible D gene TRBD2, 5 bases. CDR1 and CDR2 from the germline V gene are SQVTM and ANQGSEA. CDR3 size: 10 residues. V lost 4 bases and J lost 7, with 5 bases in between. The CDR3 coding sequence is TGCAGCGTTGCGGGGAATGAGCAGTTCTTC. Protein: CSVAGNEQFF.

The chain combines TRBV7-9 with TRBJ2-2; D could derive from TRBD1 or TRBD2 (5 bases each). Looked up from germline, CDR1 is SEHNR and CDR2 is FQNEAQ (reference sequence). V lost 10 bases, J lost 0 bases, and 21 bases lay in between. This CDR3 region has 17 residues. The CDR3 is CAIPTGLVHANTGELFF. CDR3 in DNA: TGTGCCATCCCGACGGGGCTAGTACATGCGAACACCGGGGAGCTGTTTTTT.

The V and J genes are TRBV5-1 and TRBJ2-7; 9 bases agree with TRBD2. Per germline, CDR1 SGHRS and CDR2 YFSETQ. J lost 3 bases, V lost 2 bases, and 3 bases had no gene match. The CDR3 spans 14 residues. The CDR3 DNA is TGCGCCAGCAGCTTTCCTAGCGGGAACTACGAGCAGTACTTC. It encodes CASSFPSGNYEQYF.

CDR3 bases: TGTGCCAGCAGCTTGGTCCCGGGGAAAACAACTGAAGCTTTCTTT. Translating it yields CASSLVPGKTTEAFF. This chain links TRBV5-8 with TRBJ1-1, with D hard to call. V lost 0 bases and J 5 bases, leaving 14 bases between the germline ends. CDR3 length equals 15 residues. The germline CDR1 and CDR2 sequences are SGHTS and YDEGEE.

The V gene is TRBV25-1, the J gene TRBJ1-3, with D unclear. CDR3 size: 14 residues. CDR1 and CDR2 from the germline V gene are MGHDK and SYGVNS. The V gene lost 3 bases and the J gene lost 0 bases, with 6 bases spanning the gap. The CDR3 spells CASSDRGSGNTIYF. CDR3 nucleotides: TGTGCCAGCAGTGATCGGGGCTCTGGAAACACCATATATTTT.